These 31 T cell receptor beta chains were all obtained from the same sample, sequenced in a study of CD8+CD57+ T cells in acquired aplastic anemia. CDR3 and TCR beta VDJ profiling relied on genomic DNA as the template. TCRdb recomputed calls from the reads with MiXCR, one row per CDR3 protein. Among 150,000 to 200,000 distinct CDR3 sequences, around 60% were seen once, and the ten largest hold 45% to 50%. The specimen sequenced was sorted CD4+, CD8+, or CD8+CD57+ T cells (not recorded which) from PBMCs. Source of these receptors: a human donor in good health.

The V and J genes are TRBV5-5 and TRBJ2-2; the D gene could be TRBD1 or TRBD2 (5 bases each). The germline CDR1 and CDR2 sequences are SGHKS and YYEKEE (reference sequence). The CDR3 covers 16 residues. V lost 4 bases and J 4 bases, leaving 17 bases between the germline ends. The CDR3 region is CASSASAPRGTGELFF. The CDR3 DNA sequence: TGTGCCAGCAGCGCAAGCGCCCCGAGGGGCACCGGGGAGCTGTTTTTT.

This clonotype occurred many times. CDR3 nucleotides: TGTGCCAGCAGCGAACAGGGGAATCCTGAGACCCAGTACTTC. This codes for CASSEQGNPETQYF. The genes are TRBV7-8 and TRBJ2-5, with 7 bases fitting TRBD1. The CDR3 totals 14 residues. Germline V lookup: CDR1 SGHVS, CDR2 FQNEAQ. Losses at the gene ends were 5 bases for V and 5 bases for J; bases not matched to a gene: 8.

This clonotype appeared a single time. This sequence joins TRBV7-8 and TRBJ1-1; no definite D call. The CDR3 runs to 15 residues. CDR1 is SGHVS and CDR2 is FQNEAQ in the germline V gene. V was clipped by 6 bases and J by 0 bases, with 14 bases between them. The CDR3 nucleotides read TGTGCCAGCAGAATATTGGCAGGAGTGAACACTGAAGCTTTCTTT. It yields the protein CASRILAGVNTEAFF. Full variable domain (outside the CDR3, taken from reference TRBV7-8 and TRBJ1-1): GAGVSQSPRYKVAKRGQDVALRCDPISGHVSLFWYQQALGQGPEFLTYFQNEAQLDKSGLPSDRFFAERPEGSVSTLKIQRTQQEDSAVYLCASRILAGVNTEAFFGQGTRLTVV.

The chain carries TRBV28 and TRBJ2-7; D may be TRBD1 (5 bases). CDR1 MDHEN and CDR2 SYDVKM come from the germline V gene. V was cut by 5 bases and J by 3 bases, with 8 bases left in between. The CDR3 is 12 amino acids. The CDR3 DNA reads TGTGCCAGCAGTGTTCAGGGCTACGAGCAGTACTTC. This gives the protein CASSVQGYEQYF.

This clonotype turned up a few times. The CDR3 sequence is CSANTGDYNEQFF. The CDR3 coding sequence is TGCAGTGCTAACACAGGAGACTACAATGAGCAGTTCTTC. The chain links TRBV20-1 to TRBJ2-1, with D tentatively TRBD1 (5 bases). Trimming shortened V by 4 bases and J by 3 bases, and 10 bases separated the two germline ends. CDR1 DFQATT and CDR2 SNEGSKA come from the germline V gene (reference sequence). The CDR3 extends over 13 amino acids.

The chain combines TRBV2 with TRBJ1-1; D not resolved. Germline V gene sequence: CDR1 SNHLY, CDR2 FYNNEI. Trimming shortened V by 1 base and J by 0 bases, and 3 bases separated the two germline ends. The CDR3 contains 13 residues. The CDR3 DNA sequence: TGTGCCAGCAGTGAAGAGGTGAACACTGAAGCTTTCTTT. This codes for CASSEEVNTEAFF.

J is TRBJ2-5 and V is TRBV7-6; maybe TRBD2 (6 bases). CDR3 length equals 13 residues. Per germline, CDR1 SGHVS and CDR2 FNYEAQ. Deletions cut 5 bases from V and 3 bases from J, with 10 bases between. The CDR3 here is CASSPGTEETQYF. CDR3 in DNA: TGTGCCAGCAGCCCCGGGACTGAAGAGACCCAGTACTTC.

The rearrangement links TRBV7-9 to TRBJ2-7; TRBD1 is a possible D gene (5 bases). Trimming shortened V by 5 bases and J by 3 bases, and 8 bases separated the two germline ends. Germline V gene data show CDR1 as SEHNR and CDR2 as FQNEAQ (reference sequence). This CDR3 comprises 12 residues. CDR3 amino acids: CASSVDIYEQYF. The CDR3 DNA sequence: TGTGCCAGCAGCGTGGACATCTACGAGCAGTACTTC.

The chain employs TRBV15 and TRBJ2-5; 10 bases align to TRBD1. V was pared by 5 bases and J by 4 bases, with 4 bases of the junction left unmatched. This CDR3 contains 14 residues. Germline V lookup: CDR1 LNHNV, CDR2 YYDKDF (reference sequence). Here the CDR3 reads CATSRDRGRETQYF. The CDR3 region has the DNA TGTGCCACCAGCCGGGACAGGGGAAGAGAGACCCAGTACTTC.

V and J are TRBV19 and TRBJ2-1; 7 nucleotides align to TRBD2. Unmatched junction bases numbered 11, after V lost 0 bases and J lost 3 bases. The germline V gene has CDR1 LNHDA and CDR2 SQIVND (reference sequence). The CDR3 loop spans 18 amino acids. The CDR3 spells CASSIDLSMGGGYNEQFF. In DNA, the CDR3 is TGTGCCAGTAGTATAGATCTTAGCATGGGCGGGGGCTACAATGAGCAGTTCTTC.

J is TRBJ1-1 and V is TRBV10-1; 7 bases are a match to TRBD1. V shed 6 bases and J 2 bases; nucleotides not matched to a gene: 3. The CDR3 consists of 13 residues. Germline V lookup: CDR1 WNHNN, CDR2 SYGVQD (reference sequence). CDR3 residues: CASRRDRNTEAFF. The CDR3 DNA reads TGCGCCAGCAGACGGGACAGAAACACTGAAGCTTTCTTT.

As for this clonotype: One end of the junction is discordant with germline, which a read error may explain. Here the CDR3 reads CATSSGQGSSPLHF. CDR3 in DNA: TGCGCCACCAGCAGTGGACAGGGTAGTTCACCCCTCCACTTT. V gene TRBV15 combines with J gene TRBJ1-6; 8 bases fit TRBD1. The V gene's germline CDR1 is LNHNV and CDR2 YYDKDF (reference sequence). The CDR3 consists of 14 residues.

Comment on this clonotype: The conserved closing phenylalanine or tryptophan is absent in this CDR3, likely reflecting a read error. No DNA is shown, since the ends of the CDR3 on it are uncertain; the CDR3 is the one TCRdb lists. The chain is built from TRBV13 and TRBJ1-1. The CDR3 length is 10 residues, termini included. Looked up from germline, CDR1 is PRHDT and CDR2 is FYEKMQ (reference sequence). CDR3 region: CASSRLALFG.

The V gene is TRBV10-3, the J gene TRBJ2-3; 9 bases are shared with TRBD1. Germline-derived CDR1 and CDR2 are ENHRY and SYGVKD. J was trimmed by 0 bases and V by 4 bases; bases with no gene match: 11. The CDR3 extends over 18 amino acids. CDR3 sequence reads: CAISGGGQGPTSTDTQYF. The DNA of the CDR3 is TGTGCCATCAGTGGGGGGGGACAGGGACCAACTAGCACAGATACGCAGTATTTT.

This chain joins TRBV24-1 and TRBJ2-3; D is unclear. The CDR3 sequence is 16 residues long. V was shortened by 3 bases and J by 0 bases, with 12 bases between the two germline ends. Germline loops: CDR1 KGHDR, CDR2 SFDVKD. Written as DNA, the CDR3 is TGTGCCACCAGTGATCCCCAAGCGAGTAGCACAGATACGCAGTATTTT. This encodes CATSDPQASSTDTQYF.

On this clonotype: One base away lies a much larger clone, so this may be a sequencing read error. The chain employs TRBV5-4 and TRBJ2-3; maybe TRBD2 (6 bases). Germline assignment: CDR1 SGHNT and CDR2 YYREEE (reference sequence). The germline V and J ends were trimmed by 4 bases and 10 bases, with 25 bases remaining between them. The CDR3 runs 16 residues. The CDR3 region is CASSGLGAGGTHAQYF. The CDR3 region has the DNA TGTGCCAGCAGCGGGCTCGGGGCGGGCGGGACCCATGCGCAGTATTTT.

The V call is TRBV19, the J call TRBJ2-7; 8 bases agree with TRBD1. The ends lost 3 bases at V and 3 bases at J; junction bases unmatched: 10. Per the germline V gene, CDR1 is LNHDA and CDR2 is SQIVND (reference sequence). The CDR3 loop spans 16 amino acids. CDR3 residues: CASSMSGAGGVYEQYF. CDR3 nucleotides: TGTGCCAGTAGTATGAGTGGTGCAGGGGGCGTCTACGAGCAGTACTTC.

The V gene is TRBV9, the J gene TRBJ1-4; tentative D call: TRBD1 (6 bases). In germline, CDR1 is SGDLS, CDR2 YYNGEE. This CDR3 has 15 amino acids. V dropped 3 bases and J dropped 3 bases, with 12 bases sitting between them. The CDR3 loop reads CASSERGTANEKLFF. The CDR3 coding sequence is TGTGCCAGCAGCGAAAGGGGGACGGCTAATGAAAAACTGTTTTTT.

This chain's CDR3 is CASSLWTGQTPLHF. The CDR3 DNA reads TGTGCCAGCAGTTTGTGGACAGGGCAAACACCCCTCCACTTT. The chain is built from TRBV27 and TRBJ1-6, with 8 bases aligning to TRBD1. Trimming removed 3 bases from V and 11 bases from J; junction bases left unmatched: 6. In germline, CDR1 is MNHEY, CDR2 SMNVEV (reference sequence). This CDR3 is 14 amino acids long.

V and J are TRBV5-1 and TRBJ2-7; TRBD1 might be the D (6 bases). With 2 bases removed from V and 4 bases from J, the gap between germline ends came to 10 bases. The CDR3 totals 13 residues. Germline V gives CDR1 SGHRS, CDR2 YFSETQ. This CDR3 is CASSFDTGYEQYF. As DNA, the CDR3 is TGCGCCAGCAGCTTCGATACAGGGTACGAGCAGTACTTC.

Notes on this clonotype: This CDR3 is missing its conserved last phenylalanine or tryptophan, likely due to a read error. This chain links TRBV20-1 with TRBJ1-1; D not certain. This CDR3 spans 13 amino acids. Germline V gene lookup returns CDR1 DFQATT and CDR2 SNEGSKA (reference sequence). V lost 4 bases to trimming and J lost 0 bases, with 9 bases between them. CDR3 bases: TGCAGTGCTACCCGGGATATGAACACTGAAGCTTTCCTT. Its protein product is CSATRDMNTEAFL.

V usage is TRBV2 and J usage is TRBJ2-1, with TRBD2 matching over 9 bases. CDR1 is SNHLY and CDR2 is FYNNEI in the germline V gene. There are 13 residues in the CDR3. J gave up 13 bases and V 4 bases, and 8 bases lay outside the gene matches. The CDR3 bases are TGTGCCAGCAGTGTGGGAGCGGGGGGCCAACAGTTCTTC. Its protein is CASSVGAGGQQFF. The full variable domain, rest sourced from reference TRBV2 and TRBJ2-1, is EPEVTQTPSHQVTQMGQEVILRCVPISNHLYFYWYRQILGQKVEFLVSFYNNEISEKSEIFDDQFSVERPDGSNFTLKIRSTKLEDSAMYFCASSVGAGGQQFFGPGTRLTVL.

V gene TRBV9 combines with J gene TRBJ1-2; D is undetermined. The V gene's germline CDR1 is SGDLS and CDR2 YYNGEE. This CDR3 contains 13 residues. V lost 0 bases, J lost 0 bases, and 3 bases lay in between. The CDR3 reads CASSVGPNYGYTF. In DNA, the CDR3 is TGTGCCAGCAGCGTAGGTCCTAACTATGGCTACACCTTC. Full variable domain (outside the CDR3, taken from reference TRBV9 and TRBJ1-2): DSGVTQTPKHLITATGQRVTLRCSPRSGDLSVYWYQQSLDQGLQFLIQYYNGEERAKGNILERFSAQQFPDLHSELNLSSLELGDSALYFCASSVGPNYGYTFGSGTRLTVV.

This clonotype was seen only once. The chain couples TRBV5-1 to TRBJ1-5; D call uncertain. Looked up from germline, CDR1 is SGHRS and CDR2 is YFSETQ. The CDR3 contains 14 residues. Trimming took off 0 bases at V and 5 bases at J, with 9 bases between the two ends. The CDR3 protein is CASSLAYGDQPQHF. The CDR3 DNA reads TGCGCCAGCAGCTTGGCCTATGGGGATCAGCCCCAGCATTTT. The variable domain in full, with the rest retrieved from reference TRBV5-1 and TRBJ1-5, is KAGVTQTPRYLIKTRGQQVTLSCSPISGHRSVSWYQQTPGQGLQFLFEYFSETQRNKGNFPGRFSGRQFSNSRSEMNVSTLELGDSALYLCASSLAYGDQPQHFGDGTRLSIL.

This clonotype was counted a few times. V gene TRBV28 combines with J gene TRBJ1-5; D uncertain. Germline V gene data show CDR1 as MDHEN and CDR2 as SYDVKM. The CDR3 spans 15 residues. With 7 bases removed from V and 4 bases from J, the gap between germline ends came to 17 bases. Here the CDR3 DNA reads TGTGCCAGCAATGGGCTCCCCATTGGGAATCAGCCCCAGCATTTT. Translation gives CASNGLPIGNQPQHF.

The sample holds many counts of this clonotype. This CDR3 is CASSQGYPRPYEQYF. CDR3 sequence (DNA): TGCGCCAGCAGCCAAGGGTACCCCCGCCCCTACGAGCAGTACTTC. The chain couples TRBV4-3 to TRBJ2-7; D gene unclear. The length of the CDR3 is 15 residues. Germline assignment: CDR1 LGHNA and CDR2 YSLEER. With 1 base removed from V and 2 bases from J, the gap between germline ends came to 12 bases.

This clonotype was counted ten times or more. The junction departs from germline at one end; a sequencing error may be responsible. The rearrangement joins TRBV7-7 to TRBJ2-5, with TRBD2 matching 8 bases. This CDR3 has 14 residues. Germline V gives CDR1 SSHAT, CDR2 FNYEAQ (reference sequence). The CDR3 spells CASSLAGFGETQYF. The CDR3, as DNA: TGTGCTAGCAGCTTAGCGGGGTTTGGAGAGACCCAGTACTTC.

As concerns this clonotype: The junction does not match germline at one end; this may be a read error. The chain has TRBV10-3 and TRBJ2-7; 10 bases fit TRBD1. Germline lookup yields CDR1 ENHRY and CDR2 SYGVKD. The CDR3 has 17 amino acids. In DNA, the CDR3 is TGTGCCAGCAGTCGCTTACGTGGACAGGGGGGGACCTACGAGCAGTACTTC. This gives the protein CASSRLRGQGGTYEQYF.

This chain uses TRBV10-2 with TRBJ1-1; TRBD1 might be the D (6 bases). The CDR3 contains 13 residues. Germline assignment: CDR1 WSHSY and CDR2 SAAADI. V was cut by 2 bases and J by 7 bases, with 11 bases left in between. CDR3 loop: CASSEEGHNEAFF. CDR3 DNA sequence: TGCGCCAGCAGTGAGGAGGGACATAATGAAGCTTTCTTT.

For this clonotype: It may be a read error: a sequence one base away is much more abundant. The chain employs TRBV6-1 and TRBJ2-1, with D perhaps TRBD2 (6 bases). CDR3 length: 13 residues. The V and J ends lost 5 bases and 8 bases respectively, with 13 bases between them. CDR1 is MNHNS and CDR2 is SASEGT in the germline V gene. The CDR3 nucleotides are TGTGCCAGCAGTCTCCCGACTAGTCATGAGCAGTTCTTC. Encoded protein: CASSLPTSHEQFF.

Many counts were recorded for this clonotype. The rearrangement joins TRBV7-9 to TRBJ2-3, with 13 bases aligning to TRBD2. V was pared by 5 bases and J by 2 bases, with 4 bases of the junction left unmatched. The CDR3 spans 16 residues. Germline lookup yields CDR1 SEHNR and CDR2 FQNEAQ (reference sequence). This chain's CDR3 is CASSHGTSGTTDTQYF. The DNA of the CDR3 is TGTGCCAGCAGCCACGGGACTAGCGGGACCACAGATACGCAGTATTTT.